The next 25 T cell receptor beta chains were all read from a single sample in a study of blood T cell repertoires in COVID-19. Some clones are missing from TCRdb's copy, which holds only in-frame ones; the method was immunoSEQ multiplex PCR. The data contain over 350,000 clones, roughly nine tenths of them singletons. Sequencing input: PBMCs or T cells enriched from blood (not recorded which). These receptors came from a woman aged 18-35 years with acute COVID-19.

V is TRBV15 and J is TRBJ2-7; 8 bases map to TRBD1. J lost 3 bases, V lost 5 bases, and 3 bases had no gene match. Germline values: CDR1 LNHNV, CDR2 YYDKDF (reference sequence). There are 13 residues in the CDR3. CDR3 loop: CATSVGTGYEQYF. The CDR3 DNA is TGTGCCACCAGCGTAGGGACAGGCTACGAGCAGTACTTC.

On this clone: The sample carries other DNA sequences with the same CDR3. The chain recombines TRBV9 with TRBJ2-5, with D maybe TRBD1 (6 bases). The CDR3 consists of 13 residues. V lost 2 bases, J lost 4 bases, and 9 bases lay in between. Germline V lookup: CDR1 SGDLS, CDR2 YYNGEE. Written as DNA, the CDR3 is TGTGCCAGCAGCGTCGCAGGGGCAGAGACCCAGTACTTC. It translates to CASSVAGAETQYF.

This clone was seen a single time. This chain links TRBV5-1 with TRBJ1-6; 8 bases map to TRBD1. CDR1 is SGHRS, CDR2 YFSETQ, per germline. V trimming: 4 bases; J trimming: 9 bases; junction bases outside the gene matches: 9. This CDR3 has 15 residues. The CDR3 is CASSTGQEGISPLHF. The CDR3 DNA follows: TGCGCCAGCAGCACGGGACAGGAAGGCATTTCACCCCTCCACTTT.

This CDR3 reads CASTRYGDYYGYTF. The CDR3 region has the DNA TGTGCCAGCACTCGCTATGGAGATTACTATGGCTACACCTTC. The chain links TRBV7-9 to TRBJ1-2, with D unresolved. The germline gives CDR1 SEHNR, CDR2 FQNEAQ (reference sequence). The CDR3 has 14 amino acids. V lost 7 bases, J lost 3 bases, and 15 bases lay in between.

The chain is built from TRBV12-3 or TRBV12-4 and TRBJ1-2; D remains ambiguous. Trimming pared 4 bases from V and 4 bases from J, leaving 10 bases between. This CDR3 is 13 amino acids long. The CDR3 DNA is TGTGCCAGCAGTTCCCAACTTGTCTATGGCTACACCTTC. This sequence encodes CASSSQLVYGYTF.

The chain links TRBV29-1 to TRBJ2-7; the match to TRBD1 covers 12 bases. CDR3 length: 16 residues. Trimming at V came to 7 bases and at J to 1 base, leaving 11 bases not matched to a gene. Germline CDR1 and CDR2: SQVTM and ANQGSEA. As DNA, the CDR3 is TGCAGCGCGTCGGGACAGGGGGCGCAGGGGTCCTACGAGCAGTACTTC. It yields the protein CSASGQGAQGSYEQYF.

A single count supports this clone. CDR3 in amino acids: CASRPRTGKTYEQYF. The CDR3 nucleotides are TGTGCCAGTAGGCCTCGGACAGGGAAAACCTACGAGCAGTACTTC. The chain recombines TRBV19 with TRBJ2-7, with 8 bases aligning to TRBD1. The CDR3 has 15 amino acids. Trimming removed 6 bases from V and 2 bases from J; junction bases left unmatched: 9. Germline CDR1 and CDR2: LNHDA and SQIVND (reference sequence).

The DNA of the CDR3 is TGTGCCAGCAGCTCACCTAAGAACACTGAAGCTTTCTTT. Amino acids: CASSSPKNTEAFF. V usage is TRBV5-5 and J usage is TRBJ1-1; unclear D gene. The V end was cut by 3 bases, the J end by 1 base, with 7 bases between. Germline CDR1 SGHKS, CDR2 YYEKEE (reference sequence). The CDR3 is 13 residues long.

V gene TRBV15 combines with J gene TRBJ1-2, with 9 nucleotides matching TRBD1. The V gene end was trimmed by 2 bases and the J gene end by 1 base; junction bases not matched to a gene: 5. This CDR3 contains 16 residues. The germline V gene has CDR1 LNHNV and CDR2 YYDKDF (reference sequence). Written as DNA, the CDR3 is TGTGCCACCAGCAGACCACCGGGACAGGGTAACTATGGCTACACCTTC. Translation gives CATSRPPGQGNYGYTF.

The chain combines TRBV9 with TRBJ2-4; maybe TRBD2 (6 bases). The germline gives CDR1 SGDLS, CDR2 YYNGEE. This CDR3 contains 14 residues. V lost 3 bases and J 6 bases, leaving 13 bases between the germline ends. In DNA, the CDR3 is TGTGCCAGCAGCGAACAGGTCGGGGGAAACATTCAGTACTTC. Its protein product is CASSEQVGGNIQYF.

The chain joins TRBV10-3 to TRBJ2-2, with 7 bases that match TRBD1. Germline trimming cut 6 bases from V and 5 bases from J; bases unmatched to any gene: 3. This CDR3 spans 13 amino acids. CDR1 is ENHRY, CDR2 SYGVKD, per germline. CDR3 in DNA: TGTGCCATCAGCGTGACAGGGACCGGGGAGCTGTTTTTT. Translated, it gives CAISVTGTGELFF.

This clone was counted a single time. V gene TRBV24-1 combines with J gene TRBJ2-1; 8 nucleotides match TRBD2. Germline loops: CDR1 KGHDR, CDR2 SFDVKD. V lost 1 base, J lost 7 bases, and 2 bases stayed unmatched. The CDR3 length is 14 residues. In nucleotides, the CDR3 is TGTGCCACCAGTGATTTATCTAGCGGGAATGAGCAGTTCTTC. Its translation is CATSDLSSGNEQFF.

V and J are TRBV11-3 and TRBJ2-1; TRBD2 is a possible D gene (6 bases). This CDR3 is 15 amino acids long. The V gene's germline CDR1 is SGHNT and CDR2 YENEEA. Trimming removed 0 bases from V and 3 bases from J, with 9 bases in between. CDR3 bases: TGTGCCAGCAGCTTAGATGCCGGGAGCTACAATGAGCAGTTCTTC. Its protein product is CASSLDAGSYNEQFF. The full variable domain, rest sourced from reference TRBV11-3 and TRBJ2-1, is EAGVVQSPRYKIIEKKQPVAFWCNPISGHNTLYWYLQNLGQGPELLIRYENEEAVDDSQLPKDRFSAERLKGVDSTLKIQPAELGDSAVYLCASSLDAGSYNEQFFGPGTRLTVL.

The V and J genes are TRBV28 and TRBJ1-4; 8 bases are a match to TRBD1. In germline, CDR1 is MDHEN, CDR2 SYDVKM. V gave up 3 bases and J gave up 4 bases; unmatched junction bases: 4. The CDR3 contains 15 residues. CDR3 sequence: CASSFPGTGNEKLFF. The CDR3 DNA reads TGTGCCAGCAGTTTCCCCGGGACAGGTAATGAAAAACTGTTTTTT.

In DNA, the CDR3 is TGTGCCAGCAGCTTAGGTCCGACAGAAATCAATCAGCCCCAGCATTTT. It translates to CASSLGPTEINQPQHF. This chain links TRBV7-9 with TRBJ1-5; possible D gene TRBD1, 5 bases. Per the germline V gene, CDR1 is SEHNR and CDR2 is FQNEAQ (reference sequence). There are 16 residues in the CDR3. The V and J ends lost 1 base and 3 bases respectively, with 13 bases between them.

The rearrangement uses TRBV11-2 and TRBJ2-7, with 10 bases that match TRBD1. V lost 2 bases and J lost 5; bases outside the gene matches: 3. This CDR3 region has 14 residues. Germline CDR1 is SGHAT and CDR2 is FQNNGV. The CDR3 sequence: CASSLRTGGDEQYF. CDR3 in DNA: TGTGCCAGCAGCTTACGGACAGGGGGAGACGAGCAGTACTTC.

The gene calls are TRBV19 and TRBJ2-5, with 10 bases lining up with TRBD2. J was trimmed by 4 bases and V by 8 bases; bases with no gene match: 7. CDR3 length: 14 amino acids. Germline V gene sequence: CDR1 LNHDA, CDR2 SQIVND (reference sequence). The CDR3 nucleotides read TGTGCCAGTGAACCTAGCGGGAGAGGAGAGACCCAGTACTTC. Its translation: CASEPSGRGETQYF.

This sequence joins TRBV20-1 and TRBJ2-7, with 8 positions matching TRBD2. The CDR3 contains 14 residues. V lost 3 bases to trimming and J lost 2 bases; unmatched junction nucleotides: 6. Per the germline V gene, CDR1 is DFQATT and CDR2 is SNEGSKA (reference sequence). In DNA form, the CDR3 reads TGCAGTGCTAGTCCCGGGGGGGCCACCTACGAGCAGTACTTC. It translates to CSASPGGATYEQYF.

The chain is built from TRBV9 and TRBJ2-1; 10 nucleotides align to TRBD2. The CDR3 totals 16 residues. V shed 3 bases and J 9 bases; nucleotides not matched to a gene: 12. CDR1 is SGDLS, CDR2 YYNGEE, per germline. This chain's CDR3 is CASSATSGAGVGEQFF. CDR3 DNA: TGTGCCAGCAGCGCTACTAGCGGGGCCGGAGTTGGTGAGCAGTTCTTC.

V usage is TRBV6-5 and J usage is TRBJ2-6; 7 positions match TRBD2. CDR1 and CDR2 from the germline V gene are MNHEY and SVGAGI. V shed 6 bases, J shed 2 bases, and the junction held 4 bases outside the gene matches. The CDR3 consists of 15 residues. This CDR3 is CASRGGSAGANVLTF. The CDR3 DNA reads as TGTGCCAGCAGAGGCGGGAGCGCTGGGGCCAACGTCCTGACTTTC.

This clone was seen a few times. J is TRBJ1-3 and V is TRBV30; no clear D gene. This CDR3 comprises 14 residues. Germline lookup yields CDR1 GTSNPN and CDR2 SVGIG (reference sequence). The V end lost 4 bases, the J end lost 4 bases, and 14 bases lay between the germline ends. For the CDR3, the DNA is TGTGCCTGGAAGGGAGCCCTGGCCGGAAACACCATATATTTT. Translation gives CAWKGALAGNTIYF.

This chain uses TRBV11-2 with TRBJ2-7; 9 nucleotides match TRBD1. Germline assignment: CDR1 SGHAT and CDR2 FQNNGV. J gave up 3 bases and V 5 bases, and 8 bases lay outside the gene matches. The CDR3 is 15 amino acids. CDR3 DNA: TGTGCCAGCAGCAATCCCGCGACAGGGGGCTACGAGCAGTACTTC. Translating it yields CASSNPATGGYEQYF.

V usage is TRBV29-1 and J usage is TRBJ2-2, with D perhaps matching TRBD1 (6 bases). Deletions cut 4 bases from V and 6 bases from J, with 9 bases between. CDR1 and CDR2 from the germline V gene are SQVTM and ANQGSEA. The CDR3 spans 12 residues. CDR3 sequence reads: CSVAGVAGELFF. CDR3 nucleotides: TGCAGCGTTGCAGGGGTGGCCGGGGAGCTGTTTTTT.

Points on this clone: This sample also contains other DNA sequences that code for the same CDR3. This chain connects TRBV2 to TRBJ2-2; no clear D gene. Per germline, CDR1 SNHLY and CDR2 FYNNEI. Trimming cost V 4 bases and J 1 base, with 7 bases left between them. This CDR3 comprises 14 residues. The CDR3 spells CASSVGGNTGELFF. The CDR3 DNA reads as TGTGCCAGCAGTGTTGGCGGGAACACCGGGGAGCTGTTTTTT.

The V call is TRBV28, the J call TRBJ1-2; weak D call: TRBD1 (6 bases). Germline assignment: CDR1 MDHEN and CDR2 SYDVKM. The CDR3 length is 13 residues. With 8 bases removed from V and 4 bases from J, the gap between germline ends came to 14 bases. DNA for the CDR3: TGTGCCAGCCGACAGGAAAACGCCTATGGCTACACCTTC. Protein: CASRQENAYGYTF.